A few counts support the clone carrying this T cell receptor (beta chain). What it binds is not known. This specimen belongs to a study of T cells in Graves' hyperthyroidism and ophthalmopathy. V was clipped by 3 bases and J by 7 bases, with 9 bases between them. The CDR3 is made up of 12 amino acids. The CDR3 regions of TCR beta were amplified from RNA transcripts. TCR CDR3 underwent first-round RT-PCR with the HTBI primer set. Via MiXCR, TCRdb re-called the multiplex PCR reads, giving one row per CDR3 protein. The sample has hundreds of thousands of distinct CDR3 sequences, approximately 15% seen once. Fresh peripheral blood, about 9.9 ml, yielded the PBMCs. Study-wide points: Within blood appeared most thyroid clonotypes that had expanded above 0.001.

The chain has TRBV12-3 or TRBV12-4 and TRBJ1-2; D might be TRBD1 (5 bases). The sample was blood. The clonotype was recovered from a woman in her 40s with Graves' ophthalmopathy. The CDR3 DNA reads as TGTGCCAGCAGTTTGCTCGGGGGTGGCTACACCTTC. The encoded protein is CASSLLGGGYTF.